A selection of T cell receptor beta chains follows, all from one sample in a study of regulatory T cells in long-lasting Graves disease. MiXCR, applied by TCRdb to the multiplex PCR reads, yields one record per CDR3 protein. The sample contains approximately 400,000 distinct CDR3 sequences, 23% of which appear only once. The specimen was peripheral blood mononuclear cells (PBMCs), collected when the disease was refractory, from a patient treated with antithyroid drugs. The origin of the receptors is a female donor with Graves disease. The CDR3 runs from the conserved cysteine through the conserved F or W. Fields, in order: V gene, J gene, CDR3 protein.

TRBV29-1	TRBJ1-5	CSVLSGSNQPQHF
TRBV13	TRBJ2-2	CASSLATGAGELFF
TRBV29-1	TRBJ1-1	CSVGQVMNTEAFF
TRBV20-1	TRBJ1-5	CSARRGQGRNQPQHF
TRBV2	TRBJ1-2	CASSVPSGVKGYTF
TRBV7-8	TRBJ1-4	CASSSRWANEKLFF
TRBV19	TRBJ2-3	CASTKNPRTGVSSTDTQYF
TRBV2	TRBJ1-5	CASSVDGGNQPQHF
TRBV7-9	TRBJ2-5	CASSVGQGVQETQYF
TRBV20-1	TRBJ2-2	CSARGLGELFF
TRBV2	TRBJ2-3	CASSVEDGTDTQYF
TRBV6-1	TRBJ2-5	CASSVDRGGVETQYF
TRBV2	TRBJ1-1	CASGEGLNTEAFF
TRBV2	TRBJ1-2	CASIPGGRRAPYGYTF
TRBV28	TRBJ1-3	CASSLEGPPSGNTIYF
TRBV10-3	TRBJ2-5	CAISGPGPQETQYF
TRBV7-2	TRBJ2-7	CASSLEAGANEQYF
TRBV5-1	TRBJ1-2	CASSLASRNYGYTF
TRBV19	TRBJ2-4	CASTDRILAKNIQYF
TRBV7-3	TRBJ2-2	CASSLSPQQTNTGELFF
TRBV6-1	TRBJ1-1	CASRITTGSGRRAFF
TRBV6-2/TRBV6-3	TRBJ2-1	CAIETDYNEQFF
TRBV28	TRBJ1-2	CASSSVRGRVYGYTF
TRBV7-2	TRBJ1-6	CASSLSTASPLHF
TRBV18	TRBJ2-7	CASSPDYRGPYEQYF